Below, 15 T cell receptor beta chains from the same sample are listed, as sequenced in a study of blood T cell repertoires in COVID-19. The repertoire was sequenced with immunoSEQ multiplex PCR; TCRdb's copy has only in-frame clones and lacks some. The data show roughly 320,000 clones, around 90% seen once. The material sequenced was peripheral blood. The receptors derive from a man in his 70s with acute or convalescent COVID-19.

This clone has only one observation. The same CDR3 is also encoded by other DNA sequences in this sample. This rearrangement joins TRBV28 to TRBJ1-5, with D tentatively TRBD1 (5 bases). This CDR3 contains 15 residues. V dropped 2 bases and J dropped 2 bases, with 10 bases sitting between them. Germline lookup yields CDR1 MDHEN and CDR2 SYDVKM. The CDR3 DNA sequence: TGTGCCAGCAGTTTAGCTGGGGGGGGCAATCAGCCCCAGCATTTT. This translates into CASSLAGGGNQPQHF.

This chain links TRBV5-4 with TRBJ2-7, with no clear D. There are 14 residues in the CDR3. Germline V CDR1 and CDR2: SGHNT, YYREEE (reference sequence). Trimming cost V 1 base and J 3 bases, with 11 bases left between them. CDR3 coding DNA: TGTGCCAGCAGCTTGCAATACAGCAACTACGAGCAGTACTTC. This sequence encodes CASSLQYSNYEQYF.

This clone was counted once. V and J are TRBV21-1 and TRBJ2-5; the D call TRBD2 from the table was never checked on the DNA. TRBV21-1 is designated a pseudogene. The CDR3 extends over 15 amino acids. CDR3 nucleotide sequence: TGTGCCAGCGGTGGGGCGGGGGCGCGGGGAGAGACCCAGTACTTC. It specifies CASGGAGARGETQYF.

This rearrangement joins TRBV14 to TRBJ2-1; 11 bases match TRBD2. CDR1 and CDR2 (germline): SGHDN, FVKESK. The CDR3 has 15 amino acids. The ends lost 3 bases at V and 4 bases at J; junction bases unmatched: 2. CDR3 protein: CASSQRLAGYNEQFF. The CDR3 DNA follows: TGTGCCAGCAGCCAGCGACTAGCGGGGTACAATGAGCAGTTCTTC.

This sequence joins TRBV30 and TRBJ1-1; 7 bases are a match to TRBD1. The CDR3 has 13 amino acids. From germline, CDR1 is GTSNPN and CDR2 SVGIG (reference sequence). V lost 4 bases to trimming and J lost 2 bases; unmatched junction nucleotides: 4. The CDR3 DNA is TGTGCCTGGAACAGGGGCATAAACACTGAAGCTTTCTTT. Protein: CAWNRGINTEAFF.

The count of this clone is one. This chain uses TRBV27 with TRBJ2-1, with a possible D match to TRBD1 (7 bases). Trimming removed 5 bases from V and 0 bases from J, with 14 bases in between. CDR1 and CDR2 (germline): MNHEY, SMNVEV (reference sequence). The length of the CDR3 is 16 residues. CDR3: CASSRYRGGSYNEQFF. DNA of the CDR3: TGTGCCAGCAGTCGATACAGGGGAGGCTCCTACAATGAGCAGTTCTTC.

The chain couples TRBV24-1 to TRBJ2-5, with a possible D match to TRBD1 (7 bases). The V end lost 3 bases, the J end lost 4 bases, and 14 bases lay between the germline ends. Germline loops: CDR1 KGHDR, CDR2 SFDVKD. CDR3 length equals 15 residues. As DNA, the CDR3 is TGTGCCACCAGTGATCCAAGGGGGCGGGGAGAGACCCAGTACTTC. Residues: CATSDPRGRGETQYF.

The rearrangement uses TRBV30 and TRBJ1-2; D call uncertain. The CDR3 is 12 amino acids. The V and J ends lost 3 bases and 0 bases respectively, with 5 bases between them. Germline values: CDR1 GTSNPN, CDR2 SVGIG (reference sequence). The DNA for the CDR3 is TGTGCCTGGAGAAGAGCTAACTATGGCTACACCTTC. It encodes CAWRRANYGYTF.

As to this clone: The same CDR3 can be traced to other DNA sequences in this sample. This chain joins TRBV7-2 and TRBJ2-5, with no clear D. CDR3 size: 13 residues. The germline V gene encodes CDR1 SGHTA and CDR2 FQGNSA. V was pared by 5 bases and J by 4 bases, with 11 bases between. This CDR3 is CASSPRRGETQYF. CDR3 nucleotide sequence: TGTGCCAGCAGCCCACGGAGAGGAGAGACCCAGTACTTC.

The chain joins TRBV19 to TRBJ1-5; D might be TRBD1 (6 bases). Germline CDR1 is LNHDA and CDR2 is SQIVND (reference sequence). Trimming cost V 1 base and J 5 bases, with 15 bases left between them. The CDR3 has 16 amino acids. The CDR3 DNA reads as TGTGCCAGTAGTATAGGCCTGGACAGAATAGATCAGCCCCAGCATTTT. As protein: CASSIGLDRIDQPQHF.

The CDR3 coding sequence is TGTGCCAGCAGCCAAGCCCTCGGAGGGTCCTACTCCTACGAGCAGTACTTC. It yields the protein CASSQALGGSYSYEQYF. The genes are TRBV3-1 (or the pseudogene TRBV3-2) and TRBJ2-7; tentatively, D is TRBD2 (6 bases). CDR3 size: 17 residues. The ends were cut back, 1 base at V and 0 bases at J, with 16 bases in the middle. Germline CDR1 reads LGHDT; CDR2 reads YNNKEL (reference sequence).

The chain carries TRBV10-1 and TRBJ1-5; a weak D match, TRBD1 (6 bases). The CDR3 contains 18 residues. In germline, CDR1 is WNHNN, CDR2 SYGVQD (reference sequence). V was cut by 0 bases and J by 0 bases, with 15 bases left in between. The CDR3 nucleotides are TGCGCCAGCAGTGAGTCAGCGGGGGGCGATTATAGCAATCAGCCCCAGCATTTT. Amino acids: CASSESAGGDYSNQPQHF.

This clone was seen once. The CDR3 DNA follows: TGTGCCAGCAGTTCCCGGACAGGCGAGCAGTTCTTC. Encoded protein: CASSSRTGEQFF. V gene TRBV6-2 or TRBV6-3 combines with J gene TRBJ2-1; 7 nucleotides match TRBD1. CDR1 is MNHEY and CDR2 is SVGEGT in the germline V gene. The CDR3 extends over 12 amino acids. V lost 4 bases and J lost 10; bases outside the gene matches: 4.

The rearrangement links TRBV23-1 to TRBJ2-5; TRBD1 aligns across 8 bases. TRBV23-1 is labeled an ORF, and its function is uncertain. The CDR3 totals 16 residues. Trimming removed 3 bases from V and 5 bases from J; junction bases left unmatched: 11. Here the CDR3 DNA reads TGCGCCAGCAGTCACCCGGGACAGGCGGTCTCGGAGACCCAGTACTTC. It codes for CASSHPGQAVSETQYF.

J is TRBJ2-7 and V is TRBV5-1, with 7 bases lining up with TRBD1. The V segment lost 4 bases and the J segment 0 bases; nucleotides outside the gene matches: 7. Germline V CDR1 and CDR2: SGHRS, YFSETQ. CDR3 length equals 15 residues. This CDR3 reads CASSVTGFLSYEQYF. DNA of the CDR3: TGCGCCAGCAGCGTGACAGGGTTCCTCTCCTACGAGCAGTACTTC.